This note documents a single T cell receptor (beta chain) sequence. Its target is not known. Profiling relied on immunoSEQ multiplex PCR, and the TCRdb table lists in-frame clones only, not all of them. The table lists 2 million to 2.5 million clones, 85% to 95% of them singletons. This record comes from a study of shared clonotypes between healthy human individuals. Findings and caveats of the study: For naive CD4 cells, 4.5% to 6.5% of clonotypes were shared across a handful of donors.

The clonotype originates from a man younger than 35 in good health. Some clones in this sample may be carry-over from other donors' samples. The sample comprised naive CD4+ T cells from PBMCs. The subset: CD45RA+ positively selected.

The CDR3 sequence is CASSLRQGATYEQYF. Here the CDR3 DNA reads TGTGCCAGCAGTTTAAGACAGGGGGCAACCTACGAGCAGTACTTC. The chain couples TRBV27 to TRBJ2-7; 10 bases line up with TRBD1. The CDR3 covers 15 residues. Trimming cost V 2 bases and J 2 bases; bases outside gene matches: 3. Germline CDR1 is MNHEY and CDR2 is SMNVEV (reference sequence).